The present T cell receptor (beta chain) was sequenced within a study of T cells after yellow fever vaccination. Study context: The authors prepared low-cell-number fractions using SMART-Seq v4 Ultra Low Input.

This clonotype was counted at least ten times. This CDR3 has 14 amino acids. Germline CDR1 is MDHEN and CDR2 is SYDVKM. The V gene lost 3 bases and the J gene lost 1 base, with 9 bases spanning the gap. Study findings and constraints: Peaking on day 5 versus 15, the secondary response was faster but weaker.

Using its own MiXCR run on the 5' RACE reads, TCRdb lists one record per CDR3 protein. The sample records 25,000 to 40,000 distinct CDR3 sequences, 6.5% to 8% being singletons. V and J are TRBV28 and TRBJ1-1; maybe TRBD1 (5 bases). This TCR was sampled from a man aged 18 to 35 who received the YFV17D yellow fever vaccine. The sequencing here drew on PBMCs, either bulk or a sorted T-cell subset (CD4+, CD8+, memory, or dextramer-sorted; not recorded which), taken on the day of the first yellow fever vaccination. The CDR3 spells CASSFPGQNTEAFF. The CDR3 DNA sequence: TGTGCCAGCAGTTTCCCCGGACAGAACACTGAAGCTTTCTTT.